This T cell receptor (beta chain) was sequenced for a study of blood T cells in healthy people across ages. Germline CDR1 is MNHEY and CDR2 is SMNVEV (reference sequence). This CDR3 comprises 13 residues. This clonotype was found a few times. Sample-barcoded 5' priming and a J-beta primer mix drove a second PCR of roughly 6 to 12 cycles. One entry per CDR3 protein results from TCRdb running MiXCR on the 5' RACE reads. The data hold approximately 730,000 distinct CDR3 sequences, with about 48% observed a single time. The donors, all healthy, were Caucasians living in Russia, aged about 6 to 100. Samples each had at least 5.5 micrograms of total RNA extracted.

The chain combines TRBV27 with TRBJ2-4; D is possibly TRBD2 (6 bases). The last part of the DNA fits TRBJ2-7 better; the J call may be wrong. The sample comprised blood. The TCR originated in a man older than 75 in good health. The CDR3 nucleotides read TGTGCCAGCAGTTTCGGGCGGGACTACGAGCAGTACTTC. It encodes CASSFGRDYEQYF.